The rows below give T cell receptor beta chains drawn from one sample of a study of identical twins. Each CDR3 protein is one row after TCRdb ran MiXCR on the 5' RACE reads. Of hundreds of thousands of distinct CDR3 sequences in the sample, 6.5% to 8.5% were seen once. The data also belong to a second study, concerning yellow fever vaccine responses in identical twins.

The sample taken for sequencing was memory (CD45RO+) T cells sorted from blood. All receptors derive from a woman younger than 35 in good health. Each CDR3 is given with its conserved first and last residue. The order of the fields is D gene, clone size, J gene, V gene, CDR3 DNA, CDR3 protein. D genes are given only for firm matches. Some rows have no size entry. The others give once, few or many, or a class for an expanded clone.

TRBD2 | many | TRBJ2-5 | TRBV15 | TGTGCCACCAGCATCGGGGGGGGTAGCGAAGAGACCCAGTACTTC | CATSIGGGSEETQYF
NA | few | TRBJ2-5 | TRBV5-1 | TGCGCCAGCAGCCTCCCGAAGGGCAGGGCCCAAGAGACCCAGTACTTC | CASSLPKGRAQETQYF
NA | few | TRBJ1-1 | TRBV7-8 | TGTGCCAGCAGCTTATTAGGGATCGGTACTGAAGCTTTCTTT | CASSLLGIGTEAFF
TRBD1 | NA | TRBJ2-3 | TRBV7-2 | TGTGCCAGCAGCCCGGGACAGGGGCTTGTTACGCAGTATTTT | CASSPGQGLVTQYF
NA | NA | TRBJ2-5 | TRBV2 | TGTGCCAGCAGTGAAGGGCAGGGGTCCGTTGGTCCCCAGTACTTC | CASSEGQGSVGPQYF
NA | NA | TRBJ2-7 | TRBV28 | TGTGCCAGCAGTCCCCACGGGAGTAGCGGCCAATACGAGCAGTACTTC | CASSPHGSSGQYEQYF
NA | many | TRBJ2-7 | TRBV28 | TGTGCCAGCAGTCCCCCGGGGCAGCTGTACGAGCAGTACTTC | CASSPPGQLYEQYF
NA | few | TRBJ2-7 | TRBV13 | TGTGCCAGCAGCCTGACAGGATCTAGCTCCTACGAGCAGTACTTC | CASSLTGSSSYEQYF
NA | many | TRBJ2-3 | TRBV7-2 | TGTGCCAGCGGGCCTCCGGGAGTGAAAGATACGCAGTATTTT | CASGPPGVKDTQYF
TRBD1 | many | TRBJ2-3 | TRBV3-1 | TGTGCCAGCAATTTACAGGGGGCAGATACGCAGTATTTT | CASNLQGADTQYF
NA | NA | TRBJ2-1 | TRBV20-1 | TGCAGTGCTAGATTGGAGGGGATTGATTACAATGAGCAGTTCTTC | CSARLEGIDYNEQFF
NA | NA | TRBJ2-7 | TRBV5-1 | TGCGCCAGCAGCTTAGGAGTTGGCAGCCTTAGCGACGAGCAGTACTTC | CASSLGVGSLSDEQYF
TRBD1 | many | TRBJ2-3 | TRBV4-3 | TGCGCCAGCAGCCAAGATTGGACAGGGGGTACAGATACGCAGTATTTT | CASSQDWTGGTDTQYF
NA | NA | TRBJ2-7 | TRBV2 | TGTGCCAGCAGCGACGGGGACCCCTTAAATTACGAGCAGTACTTC | CASSDGDPLNYEQYF
TRBD1 | NA | TRBJ1-1 | TRBV7-9 | TGTGCCAGCAGCCCGGACAGGGGAAGAAGGACTGAAGCTTTCTTT | CASSPDRGRRTEAFF
TRBD1 | NA | TRBJ2-1 | TRBV13 | TGTGCCAGCAGCTCGGGACAGGGGGCCTACAATGAGCAGTTCTTC | CASSSGQGAYNEQFF
TRBD1 | NA | TRBJ2-2 | TRBV2 | TGTGCCAAGTTAGGGGGCGCGAACACCGGGGAGCTGTTTTTT | CAKLGGANTGELFF
TRBD1 | few | TRBJ2-1 | TRBV9 | TGTGCCAGCAGCGGGGGGACAGTTGCCTACAATGAGCAGTTCTTC | CASSGGTVAYNEQFF
NA | many | TRBJ1-3 | TRBV5-5 | TGTGCCAGCAGCTTGTTACGGGACTCTGGAAACACCATATATTTT | CASSLLRDSGNTIYF
NA | many | TRBJ1-5 | TRBV6-1 | TGTGCCAGCAGTGCCTCCTGGGGAAGCAATCAGCCCCAGCATTTT | CASSASWGSNQPQHF
TRBD2 | NA | TRBJ2-7 | TRBV12-3/TRBV12-4 | TGTGCCAGCAGACTAGCGGGAAGTCACGAGCAGTACTTC | CASRLAGSHEQYF
NA | NA | TRBJ1-5 | TRBV5-1 | TGCGCCAGCAGCTTGGGGCCCTTGACAGTGTATAGCAATCAGCCCCAGCATTTT | CASSLGPLTVYSNQPQHF
TRBD1 | NA | TRBJ2-7 | TRBV6-4 | TGTGCCAGCAGCCGCGAAGGGGGACAGCCGACTTTCTTC | CASSREGGQPTFF
NA | NA | TRBJ2-4 | TRBV11-2 | TGTGCCAGCAGCTTAGGGGTCAGGGGCCTTCAGTACTTC | CASSLGVRGLQYF
NA | few | TRBJ2-5 | TRBV15 | TGTGCCACCAGCATCCGGACAGCACAAGAGACCCAGTACTTC | CATSIRTAQETQYF
NA | few | TRBJ2-4 | TRBV23-1 | TGCGCCAGCAGTCAAAGGGGGGGGGCGGTACCCAAAAACATTCAGTACTTC | CASSQRGGAVPKNIQYF
NA | NA | TRBJ2-3 | TRBV7-8 | TGTGCCAGCAGCGACCGACAGGCAGGTGCAGATACGCAGTATTTT | CASSDRQAGADTQYF
TRBD2 | many | TRBJ2-5 | TRBV9 | TGTGCCAGCAGCGCCCCAGCGGGGCCCGTGGAGACCCAGTACTTC | CASSAPAGPVETQYF
NA | many | TRBJ2-1 | TRBV12-3/TRBV12-4 | TGTGCCAGCAGTGCGCCGGGGGCGTTCTCCTACAATGAGCAGTTCTTC | CASSAPGAFSYNEQFF
NA | few | TRBJ1-2 | TRBV15 | TGTGCCACCAGCTCAGGAGACTATGGCTACACCTTC | CATSSGDYGYTF
NA | many | TRBJ2-6 | TRBV6-5 | TGTGCCAGCAAAATAAGCGCTGGGGCCAACGTCCTGACTTTC | CASKISAGANVLTF
TRBD1 | many | TRBJ2-3 | TRBV24-1 | TGTGCCACCAGTGATTTAGGGACAGGGAGCACAGATACGCAGTATTTT | CATSDLGTGSTDTQYF
NA | NA | TRBJ1-1 | TRBV30 | TGTGCCTGGAGTGTACGGAGGACTGAAGCTTTCTTT | CAWSVRRTEAFF
TRBD2 | many | TRBJ2-5 | TRBV12-3/TRBV12-4 | TGTGCCAGCAGTCCCCGGGGGGGGGGTAAAGAGACCCAGTACTTC | CASSPRGGGKETQYF
TRBD2 | few | TRBJ2-7 | TRBV27 | TGTGCCAGCAGCCCGGTCGGACTAGCGGGACGCTCCTACGAGCAGTACTTC | CASSPVGLAGRSYEQYF
NA | many | TRBJ2-7 | TRBV7-2 | TGTGCCAGCAGCTTAGAGGTGGCCCCCTACGAGCAGTACTTC | CASSLEVAPYEQYF
NA | many | TRBJ1-5 | TRBV27 | TGTGCCAGCAGTCCTAGGGTTAGCAATCAGCCCCAGCATTTT | CASSPRVSNQPQHF
NA | NA | TRBJ1-2 | TRBV25-1 | TGTGCCAGCAATGGGGGTTTGGACTATGGCTACACCTTC | CASNGGLDYGYTF
NA | few | TRBJ1-6 | TRBV27 | TGTGCCAGCAGTTTAGGAGGGTCGCTCCACTTT | CASSLGGSLHF
NA | few | TRBJ2-5 | TRBV3-1 | TGTGCCAGCACCACAGGGGGGGCGCGGGCCCAGTACTTC | CASTTGGARAQYF
TRBD1 | many | TRBJ1-1 | TRBV5-1 | TGCGCCAGCAGCCCATTGGCGGGACAGAGGAACACTGAAGCTTTCTTT | CASSPLAGQRNTEAFF
NA | many | TRBJ2-3 | TRBV7-2 | TGTGCCAGCAGCCAGGACTGGAGTAGCACAGATACGCAGTATTTT | CASSQDWSSTDTQYF
NA | NA | TRBJ2-6 | TRBV5-5 | TGTGCCAGCAGCCCCGGGCCAAGCATCTCTGGGGCCAACGTCCTGACTTTC | CASSPGPSISGANVLTF
NA | NA | TRBJ2-5 | TRBV20-1 | TGCAGTGCCAGAGTCCCGCAAGAGACCCAGTACTTC | CSARVPQETQYF
TRBD1 | NA | TRBJ2-5 | TRBV5-6 | TGTGCCAGCGAAACCACAGGGGGGGAGACCCAGTACTTC | CASETTGGETQYF
NA | NA | TRBJ2-1 | TRBV15 | TGTGCCACCAGCAGTGGCGGGATTGCCCAAAATGAGCAGTTCTTC | CATSSGGIAQNEQFF
TRBD2 | few | TRBJ2-5 | TRBV6-2/TRBV6-3 | TGTGCCAGCAGTTCCACCCCGCGGACTAGCGGGAAAGAGACCCAGTACTTC | CASSSTPRTSGKETQYF
TRBD2 | many | TRBJ2-3 | TRBV7-2 | TGTGCCAGCAGCTCGAAGACTAGCGGGAGGACAGATACGCAGTATTTT | CASSSKTSGRTDTQYF